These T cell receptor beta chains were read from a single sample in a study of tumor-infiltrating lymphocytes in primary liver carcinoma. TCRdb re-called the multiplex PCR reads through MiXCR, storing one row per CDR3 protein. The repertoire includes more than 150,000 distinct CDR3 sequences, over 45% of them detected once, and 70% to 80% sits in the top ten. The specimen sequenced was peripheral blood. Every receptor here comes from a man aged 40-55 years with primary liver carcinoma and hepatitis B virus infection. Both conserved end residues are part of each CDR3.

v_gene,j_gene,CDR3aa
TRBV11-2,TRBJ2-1,CSSSLRRSNEQFF
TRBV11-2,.,CASSLWGPSTDTQHF
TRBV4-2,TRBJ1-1,CASTQAWGDTEAFF
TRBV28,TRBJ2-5,CASRSDRGPETQYF
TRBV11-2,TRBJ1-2,CASSLDGGVYTF
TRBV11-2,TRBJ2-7,CASSLGGSSSYEQYF
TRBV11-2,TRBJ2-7,CASNLDGRPYEQYF
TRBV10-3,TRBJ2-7,CAISESTDHDPYEQYF
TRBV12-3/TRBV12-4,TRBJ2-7,CASSLAGSGWAEQYF
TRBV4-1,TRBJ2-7,CASSRDLSSGGYEQYF
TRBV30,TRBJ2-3,CAWRPLGRERTDTQYF
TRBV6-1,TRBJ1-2,CASSEGRGTYTF
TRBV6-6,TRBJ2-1,CASIESGTYNEQFF
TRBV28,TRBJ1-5,CASSFWSQPQHF
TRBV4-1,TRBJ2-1,CASSQVEGQGNEQFF
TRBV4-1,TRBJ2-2,CASTSGKDPGRGELFF
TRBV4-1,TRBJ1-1,CASSHQQGGGTEAFF
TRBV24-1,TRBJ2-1,CATSDSTVSEQFF
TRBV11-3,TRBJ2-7,CANSLTDGVYEEYF
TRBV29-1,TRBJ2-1,CSVRGWGLAGAMENEQFF
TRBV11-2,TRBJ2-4,CASSLAGSDIQYF
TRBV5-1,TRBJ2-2,CASNTGLAGVTGELFF
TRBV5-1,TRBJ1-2,CASSLGEANYGYTF
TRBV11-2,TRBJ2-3,CASSRVSGRITDTQYF
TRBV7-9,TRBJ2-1,CASNPGRAGVWDEQLF
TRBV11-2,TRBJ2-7,CASSLAPGLAYEQYF
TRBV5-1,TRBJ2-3,CASQQRPGDTQYF
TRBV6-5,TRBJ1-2,CASRKDRDYGYTF
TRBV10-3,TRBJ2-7,CAISGAYEQYF
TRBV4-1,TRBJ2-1,CASSRGTSGGLSYNEQFF
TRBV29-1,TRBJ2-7,CSVGGTTSGSHEQYF